This is a list of T cell receptor beta chains from one sample in a study of T cell responses to AZD1222 COVID-19 vaccine. Data came from immunoSEQ multiplex PCR; TCRdb stores just in-frame clones and leaves some out. The sample lists over 150,000 clones, around 88% occurring once. Source: peripheral blood, taken on day 0 of AZD1222 vaccination. The receptors stem from an adult in good health. CDR3s include the opening cysteine and the closing phenylalanine or tryptophan. Fields, in order: clone size, D gene, V gene, J gene, CDR3 protein, CDR3 DNA. The D gene is left open where the match is weak. Expanded clones are given a class, and other clones once, few, many or no size at all.

NA,NA,TRBV15,TRBJ1-1,CATSRKPAGDTEAFF,TGTGCCACCAGCAGAAAGCCGGCCGGGGACACTGAAGCTTTCTTT
NA,NA,TRBV7-2,TRBJ1-4,CASSSQTGEKLFF,TGTGCCAGCAGCTCGCAAACGGGTGAAAAACTGTTTTTT
NA,TRBD1,TRBV7-9,TRBJ1-5,CASSPPGQGNEQPQHF,TGTGCCAGCAGCCCCCCAGGACAGGGAAATGAACAGCCCCAGCATTTT
NA,TRBD2,TRBV18,TRBJ2-3,CASSPAGGPSDTQYF,TGTGCCAGCTCACCTGCGGGGGGGCCGTCAGATACGCAGTATTTT
NA,NA,TRBV9,TRBJ1-5,CANNQPQHF,TGTGCCAACAATCAGCCCCAGCATTTT
NA,NA,TRBV5-1,TRBJ2-2,CASSFSTNTGELFF,TGCGCCAGCAGCTTCTCCACGAACACCGGGGAGCTGTTTTTT
NA,NA,TRBV9,TRBJ1-2,CASSLQTDSYGYTF,TGTGCCAGCAGCCTCCAGACGGACAGCTATGGCTACACCTTC
NA,NA,TRBV7-9,TRBJ1-1,CASSPREGYTEAFF,TGTGCCAGCAGCCCCCGAGAGGGTTACACTGAAGCTTTCTTT
NA,NA,TRBV4-2,TRBJ1-2,CASRPEPAENYGYTF,TGTGCCAGCAGGCCTGAACCGGCTGAGAACTATGGCTACACCTTC
NA,NA,TRBV2,TRBJ1-2,CASHRANYGYTF,TGTGCCAGCCACAGGGCTAACTATGGCTACACCTTC
NA,TRBD1,TRBV29-1,TRBJ1-5,CSVKTGDSNQPQHF,TGCAGCGTTAAGACAGGGGATAGCAATCAGCCCCAGCATTTT
NA,TRBD1,TRBV5-5,TRBJ1-5,CASSLRYTGGNQPQHF,TGTGCCAGCAGCCTACGGTATACAGGGGGTAATCAGCCCCAGCATTTT
NA,NA,TRBV2,TRBJ1-2,CASREGREDTF,TGTGCCAGCAGGGAAGGGAGGGAGGACACCTTC
once,NA,TRBV19,TRBJ1-6,CASTRTVYNSPLHF,TGTGCCAGTACCCGGACCGTTTATAATTCACCCCTCCACTTT
NA,NA,TRBV12-3/TRBV12-4,TRBJ2-2,CASSLSGELFF,TGTGCCAGCAGTTTGTCCGGGGAGCTGTTTTTT
NA,NA,TRBV5-6,TRBJ1-1,CASSPGQYLNTEAFF,TGTGCCAGCAGCCCAGGACAGTATTTGAACACTGAAGCTTTCTTT
NA,NA,TRBV19,TRBJ1-2,CASGLRGGINYGYTF,TGTGCCAGTGGACTAAGAGGGGGAATTAACTATGGCTACACCTTC
NA,NA,TRBV6-5,TRBJ1-1,CASLFGLGAFF,TGTGCCAGTCTATTTGGGTTAGGGGCTTTCTTT
NA,TRBD2,TRBV7-2,TRBJ2-7,CATRTLAGGEQYF,TGTGCCACCCGAACACTAGCGGGGGGCGAGCAGTACTTC
NA,NA,TRBV19,TRBJ1-2,CASQGRRNYGYTF,TGTGCCAGCCAGGGTCGGCGTAACTATGGCTACACCTTC
NA,TRBD1,TRBV12-3/TRBV12-4,TRBJ2-1,CASSPQGNEQFF,TGTGCCAGCAGCCCACAGGGGAATGAGCAGTTCTTC
NA,TRBD1,TRBV4-1,TRBJ1-1,CASSQNLRQGGTEAFF,TGCGCCAGCAGCCAAAATCTTCGACAGGGAGGGACTGAAGCTTTCTTT